This is a list of T cell receptor beta chains from one sample in a study of blood T cell repertoires in COVID-19. The method was immunoSEQ multiplex PCR; TCRdb's version includes in-frame clones alone and lacks a portion of them. Of about 120,000 clones in the sample, 60% to 80% are singletons; the top ten hold approximately 16%. The source material was peripheral blood. Receptor source: an elderly woman with active or convalescent COVID-19. Each CDR3 is given with its conserved first and last residue. The order of the fields is V gene, J gene, D gene, clone size, CDR3 protein, CDR3 DNA. D genes are given only for firm matches. Clone size is shown for a subset of rows, as once, few, many or a class of expanded clone.

v_call: TRBV9; j_call: TRBJ2-7; d_call: NA; clone_size: few; cdr3_aa: CASSLQGSGLEQYF; cdr3_nt: TGTGCCAGCAGCCTACAGGGAAGTGGCCTCGAGCAGTACTTC
v_call: TRBV18; j_call: TRBJ2-1; d_call: TRBD2; clone_size: NA; cdr3_aa: CASSPHSGGIYNEQFF; cdr3_nt: TGTGCCAGCTCACCCCATAGCGGGGGTATCTACAATGAGCAGTTCTTC
v_call: TRBV20-1; j_call: TRBJ2-5; d_call: NA; clone_size: few; cdr3_aa: CSASSSGEETQYF; cdr3_nt: TGCAGTGCTAGTAGCTCAGGGGAAGAGACCCAGTACTTC
v_call: TRBV18; j_call: TRBJ2-7; d_call: TRBD2; clone_size: NA; cdr3_aa: CASSPPMASGGYEQYF; cdr3_nt: TGTGCCAGCTCACCACCAATGGCTAGCGGGGGCTACGAGCAGTACTTC
v_call: TRBV28; j_call: TRBJ2-2; d_call: TRBD2; clone_size: NA; cdr3_aa: CASRPSLAGAAGELFF; cdr3_nt: TGTGCCAGCAGGCCATCACTAGCGGGAGCGGCCGGGGAGCTGTTTTTT
v_call: TRBV6-5; j_call: TRBJ2-5; d_call: TRBD2; clone_size: once; cdr3_aa: CASRRLAGGETQYF; cdr3_nt: TGTGCCAGCCGAAGACTAGCGGGAGGGGAGACCCAGTACTTC
v_call: TRBV4-2; j_call: TRBJ2-7; d_call: TRBD2; clone_size: NA; cdr3_aa: CASSFVAGGSSEQYF; cdr3_nt: TGTGCCAGCAGCTTCGTAGCGGGAGGATCGAGCGAGCAGTACTTC
v_call: TRBV10-3; j_call: TRBJ2-7; d_call: NA; clone_size: NA; cdr3_aa: CAISAHAGPYEQYF; cdr3_nt: TGTGCCATCAGTGCCCATGCAGGCCCCTACGAGCAGTACTTC
v_call: TRBV5-1; j_call: TRBJ2-7; d_call: TRBD1; clone_size: once; cdr3_aa: CASSPTGSDEQYF; cdr3_nt: TGCGCCAGCAGCCCGACAGGGTCCGACGAGCAGTACTTC
v_call: TRBV15; j_call: TRBJ1-4; d_call: NA; clone_size: NA; cdr3_aa: CATTARGDSGEKLFF; cdr3_nt: TGTGCCACCACCGCCAGAGGGGACTCGGGTGAAAAACTGTTTTTT
v_call: TRBV28; j_call: TRBJ1-2; d_call: NA; clone_size: NA; cdr3_aa: CASSEGFPLYGYTF; cdr3_nt: TGTGCCAGCAGTGAGGGTTTCCCTCTCTATGGCTACACCTTC
v_call: TRBV12-1; j_call: TRBJ1-5; d_call: NA; clone_size: NA; cdr3_aa: CASSPDGEPNQPQHF; cdr3_nt: TGTGCCAGCAGCCCCGACGGAGAGCCCAATCAGCCCCAGCATTTT
v_call: TRBV11-2; j_call: TRBJ1-5; d_call: NA; clone_size: NA; cdr3_aa: CASSTYLTDKSNQPQHF; cdr3_nt: TGTGCCAGCAGCACGTATCTGACAGATAAATCCAATCAGCCCCAGCATTTT
v_call: TRBV15; j_call: TRBJ2-2; d_call: TRBD2; clone_size: NA; cdr3_aa: CATSRAPSGRDTGELFF; cdr3_nt: TGTGCCACCAGCAGAGCCCCTAGCGGGAGGGACACCGGGGAGCTGTTTTTT
v_call: TRBV19; j_call: TRBJ1-5; d_call: TRBD1; clone_size: few; cdr3_aa: CASSPLSDRGQPQHF; cdr3_nt: TGTGCCAGTAGTCCCCTCTCGGACAGGGGTCAGCCCCAGCATTTT
v_call: TRBV30; j_call: TRBJ1-5; d_call: NA; clone_size: few; cdr3_aa: CAWSVPDWGNQPQHF; cdr3_nt: TGTGCCTGGAGTGTCCCCGACTGGGGCAATCAGCCCCAGCATTTT
v_call: TRBV7-8; j_call: TRBJ2-5; d_call: NA; clone_size: NA; cdr3_aa: CASSLSGRITETQYF; cdr3_nt: TGTGCCAGCAGCTTAAGCGGGCGAATCACAGAGACCCAGTACTTC
v_call: TRBV5-1; j_call: TRBJ1-4; d_call: TRBD1; clone_size: NA; cdr3_aa: CASRPTGGTNEKLFF; cdr3_nt: TGCGCCAGCAGGCCTACAGGGGGAACTAATGAAAAACTGTTTTTT
v_call: TRBV24-1; j_call: TRBJ2-5; d_call: TRBD2; clone_size: few; cdr3_aa: CATSDPSGSGETQYF; cdr3_nt: TGTGCCACCAGTGATCCTAGCGGGAGCGGAGAGACCCAGTACTTC
v_call: TRBV6-1; j_call: TRBJ1-2; d_call: TRBD1; clone_size: NA; cdr3_aa: CASSDPPGQPNYGYTF; cdr3_nt: TGTGCCAGCAGTGACCCCCCGGGACAGCCTAACTATGGCTACACCTTC
v_call: TRBV11-3; j_call: TRBJ2-1; d_call: NA; clone_size: NA; cdr3_aa: CASSSRSDWDNEQFF; cdr3_nt: TGTGCCAGCAGCTCCCGATCCGACTGGGACAATGAGCAGTTCTTC
v_call: TRBV27; j_call: TRBJ2-5; d_call: TRBD2; clone_size: NA; cdr3_aa: CASRTSGRGETQYF; cdr3_nt: TGTGCCAGCAGGACTAGCGGGAGAGGTGAGACCCAGTACTTC
v_call: TRBV7-9; j_call: TRBJ2-1; d_call: TRBD1; clone_size: NA; cdr3_aa: CASSLSHSGTGYGEQFF; cdr3_nt: TGTGCCAGCAGCTTAAGTCATTCCGGGACAGGATACGGTGAGCAGTTCTTC
v_call: TRBV28; j_call: TRBJ2-7; d_call: TRBD2; clone_size: NA; cdr3_aa: CASSSSGSYEQYF; cdr3_nt: TGTGCCAGCAGTTCTAGCGGGTCCTACGAGCAGTACTTC
v_call: TRBV3-1/TRBV3-2; j_call: TRBJ2-1; d_call: NA; clone_size: few; cdr3_aa: CASSQDARRINEQFF; cdr3_nt: TGTGCCAGCAGCCAAGATGCCCGGAGGATCAATGAGCAGTTCTTC
v_call: TRBV5-6; j_call: TRBJ1-2; d_call: NA; clone_size: NA; cdr3_aa: CASSLSANRDYGYTF; cdr3_nt: TGTGCCAGCAGCTTGTCGGCCAATCGGGACTATGGCTACACCTTC
v_call: TRBV5-1; j_call: TRBJ1-1; d_call: NA; clone_size: NA; cdr3_aa: CASSLVGGHQNTEAFF; cdr3_nt: TGCGCCAGCAGCTTGGTCGGCGGACACCAGAACACTGAAGCTTTCTTT
v_call: TRBV28; j_call: TRBJ2-5; d_call: TRBD1; clone_size: NA; cdr3_aa: CASSTTTVTGGGETQYF; cdr3_nt: TGTGCCAGCAGTACGACCACCGTGACAGGGGGTGGGGAGACCCAGTACTTC
v_call: TRBV5-1; j_call: TRBJ2-3; d_call: TRBD2; clone_size: NA; cdr3_aa: CASSRGTSGASTDTQYF; cdr3_nt: TGCGCCAGCAGTCGAGGGACTAGCGGTGCTAGCACAGATACGCAGTATTTT